These 9 T cell receptor beta chains were sequenced from one sample in a study of T cells after yellow fever vaccination. TCRdb reanalysed the 5' RACE reads using MiXCR and keeps one entry per CDR3 protein. Here the sample spans under 90,000 distinct CDR3 sequences, 6.5% being singletons. The sample was CD8+ T cells sorted from PBMCs, taken roughly 47 days after the first yellow fever vaccination. The receptors shown here come from a young man who received the YFV17D yellow fever vaccine.

This clonotype has only a few counts. This chain connects TRBV19 to TRBJ2-5; 13 bases map to TRBD2. Unmatched junction bases numbered 12, after V lost 10 bases and J lost 1 base. The CDR3 length is 17 residues. The germline V gene encodes CDR1 LNHDA and CDR2 SQIVND (reference sequence). The CDR3 nucleotides are TGTGCCACCCAGACTAGCGGGGGGCCCCACCCCCAAGAGACCCAGTACTTC. It specifies CATQTSGGPHPQETQYF. The full variable domain, rest sourced from reference TRBV19 and TRBJ2-5, is DGGITQSPKYLFRKEGQNVTLSCEQNLNHDAMYWYRQDPGQGLRLIYYSQIVNDFQKGDIAEGYSVSREKKESFPLTVTSAQKNPTAFYLCATQTSGGPHPQETQYFGPGTRLLVL.

The table lists this clonotype with many counts. This rearrangement joins TRBV4-2 to TRBJ2-7; 10 bases are shared with TRBD2. There are 23 residues in the CDR3. V shed 0 bases and J 3 bases; nucleotides not matched to a gene: 26. The germline V gene has CDR1 LGHNA and CDR2 YNFKEQ. CDR3: CASSQDMIHWPSGGHKSVYEQYF. The CDR3 DNA is TGTGCCAGCAGCCAAGATATGATTCATTGGCCTAGCGGGGGCCATAAGAGCGTCTACGAGCAGTACTTC.

The table lists this clonotype with many counts. The J gene is TRBJ1-3, the V gene TRBV29-1, with D unresolved. Germline lookup yields CDR1 SQVTM and CDR2 ANQGSEA. The length of the CDR3 is 15 residues. With 4 bases removed from V and 7 bases from J, the gap between germline ends came to 20 bases. CDR3 protein: CSVGGPDGLGNTIYF. The CDR3 DNA follows: TGCAGCGTTGGCGGGCCGGACGGCTTAGGGAACACCATATATTTT.

The table lists this clonotype with a few counts. The rearrangement joins TRBV20-1 to TRBJ2-1; D remains ambiguous. The length of the CDR3 is 13 residues. CDR1 and CDR2 from the germline V gene are DFQATT and SNEGSKA (reference sequence). The V end lost 5 bases, the J end lost 1 base, and 9 bases lay between the germline ends. DNA of the CDR3: TGCAGTGCTTTTCGTGCGTCCTACAATGAGCAGTTCTTC. It encodes CSAFRASYNEQFF.

This clonotype has more than one count but fewer than ten. This rearrangement joins TRBV5-1 to TRBJ2-7, with D perhaps TRBD1 (6 bases). Per the germline V gene, CDR1 is SGHRS and CDR2 is YFSETQ. Trimming left V 0 bases short and J 2 bases short, with 6 bases between. The CDR3 is 13 residues long. CDR3 sequence reads: CASSLDRAYEQYF. The DNA for the CDR3 is TGCGCCAGCAGCTTGGACAGGGCCTACGAGCAGTACTTC.

This sequence joins TRBV9 and TRBJ1-6, with 8 positions matching TRBD1. Germline CDR1 reads SGDLS; CDR2 reads YYNGEE. J was trimmed by 7 bases and V by 4 bases; bases with no gene match: 7. The CDR3 extends over 15 amino acids. In DNA, the CDR3 is TGTGCCAGCAGCTCCCGGGACAGGTTAAATTCACCCCTCCACTTT. This encodes CASSSRDRLNSPLHF.

DNA of the CDR3: TGTGCCAGCAGCTTAGCCCGGGGGGGCAGAACCGGGGAGCTGTTTTTT. Translated, it gives CASSLARGGRTGELFF. The V and J genes are TRBV7-8 and TRBJ2-2, with TRBD2 matching over 8 bases. CDR1 is SGHVS and CDR2 is FQNEAQ in the germline V gene. V lost 0 bases to trimming and J lost 5 bases; unmatched junction nucleotides: 5. CDR3 length equals 16 residues.

This clonotype was counted ten times or more. The chain combines TRBV4-2 with TRBJ2-3; 7 bases are shared with TRBD1. Germline CDR1 reads LGHNA; CDR2 reads YNFKEQ. This CDR3 is 16 amino acids long. V shed 0 bases and J 4 bases; nucleotides not matched to a gene: 7. This CDR3 reads CASSQERGHGADTQYF. The DNA for the CDR3 is TGTGCCAGCAGCCAAGAGAGGGGGCATGGGGCAGATACGCAGTATTTT.

This clonotype was picked up many times. This rearrangement joins TRBV12-3 or TRBV12-4 to TRBJ1-1; D call uncertain. The V gene lost 3 bases and the J gene lost 4 bases, with 12 bases spanning the gap. This CDR3 spans 14 amino acids. The CDR3 region has the DNA TGTGCCAGCAGTTTTGGCATGACTGGCACTGAAGCTTTCTTT. Encoded protein: CASSFGMTGTEAFF.